This T cell receptor beta chain was captured in a study of glioma-infiltrating T cells after dendritic cell vaccination. The study, taken as a whole, reports: Longer survival after dendritic cell vaccination followed higher pretreatment TIL content. Only a small number of patients had complete blood and tumor samples.

Stated time point: after dendritic cell vaccination, including at tumor progression/relapse. Fresh-frozen tumor tissue and more than two years of survival data were available for all. V was shortened by 4 bases and J by 8 bases, with 12 bases between the two germline ends. CDR3 size: 12 residues. Germline assignment: CDR1 SGDLS and CDR2 YYNGEE. Here immunoSEQ multiplex PCR was the method, and the copy in TCRdb shows in-frame clones only, minus some. In the table there are tens of thousands of clones, about 80% of which are singletons. With regard to this clone: Its target is unknown.

Sequenced material: blood, taken after dendritic cell vaccination. The V and J genes are TRBV9 and TRBJ1-2; possible D gene TRBD1, 6 bases. The source is a human donor with glioblastoma. In DNA, the CDR3 is TGTGCCAGCAGCCAGGCAGGGGACGGCTACACCTTC. This codes for CASSQAGDGYTF.